Below are 27 T cell receptor beta chains sequenced from a single sample in a study of early T cells in non-severe SARS-CoV-2 infection. TCRdb recomputed calls from the 5' RACE reads with MiXCR, one row per CDR3 protein. The table includes 37,000 or so distinct CDR3 sequences, over 3.5% detected once. Sample: whole blood. These receptors all come from an adult who was a healthcare worker with PCR-confirmed SARS-CoV-2 infection or an uninfected control (not recorded which).

This clonotype was seen many times. V gene TRBV5-6 combines with J gene TRBJ1-1; tentative D call: TRBD1 (5 bases). V was pared by 1 base and J by 3 bases, with 7 bases between. The CDR3 runs to 13 residues. CDR1 is SGHDT and CDR2 is YYEEEE in the germline V gene. The chain's CDR3 is CASSLTRDTEAFF. DNA for the CDR3: TGTGCCAGCAGCTTGACCAGGGACACTGAAGCTTTCTTT.

This clonotype has just a few counts. The gene calls are TRBV6-5 and TRBJ2-3, with 8 bases that match TRBD2. CDR1 is MNHEY and CDR2 is SVGAGI in the germline V gene. This CDR3 region has 16 residues. The V and J ends lost 2 bases and 5 bases, in that order; junction bases with no gene match: 9. CDR3 DNA: TGTGCCAGCAGTTACACCCCCGGGGGGGGAAGAGATACGCAGTATTTT. Its protein is CASSYTPGGGRDTQYF.

The V and J genes are TRBV5-4 and TRBJ2-1, with 9 positions matching TRBD1. The CDR3 loop spans 16 amino acids. The junction had 12 bases not matched to a gene; V was cut back by 4 bases and J by 7 bases. Germline V gene data show CDR1 as SGHNT and CDR2 as YYREEE (reference sequence). CDR3 residues: CASSDRDRVTWNEQFF. The CDR3 DNA reads TGTGCCAGCAGCGACCGGGACAGGGTCACTTGGAATGAGCAGTTCTTC.

This clonotype was seen a handful of times. J is TRBJ2-2 and V is TRBV14; weak D call: TRBD1 (5 bases). V was trimmed by 3 bases and J by 6 bases, leaving 8 bases between them. This CDR3 comprises 13 residues. Germline lookup yields CDR1 SGHDN and CDR2 FVKESK. This CDR3 reads CASSHRAPGELFF. The CDR3 DNA reads as TGTGCCAGCAGCCACAGGGCACCCGGGGAGCTGTTTTTT.

The genes are TRBV7-2 and TRBJ2-7; D remains unclear. This CDR3 is built from 12 residues. With 2 bases removed from V and 3 bases from J, the gap between germline ends came to 5 bases. Germline V gives CDR1 SGHTA, CDR2 FQGNSA. The CDR3 DNA is TGTGCCAGCAGCTTACAGAGCTACGAGCAGTACTTC. It yields the protein CASSLQSYEQYF.

The J gene is TRBJ2-5, the V gene TRBV6-2 or TRBV6-3, with no clear D. Trimming took 0 bases from V and 3 from J, leaving 14 bases between them. Germline V gene data show CDR1 as MNHEY and CDR2 as SVGEGT. This CDR3 contains 16 residues. Written as DNA, the CDR3 is TGTGCCAGCAGTTACTCGATTTTCAGGAACGAAGAGACCCAGTACTTC. Its protein product is CASSYSIFRNEETQYF.

This clonotype was counted ten times or more. The V call is TRBV12-3 or TRBV12-4, the J call TRBJ2-2; 12 positions match TRBD2. With 1 base clipped from V and 3 bases from J, the junction kept 6 bases outside the gene matches. This CDR3 has 18 residues. The CDR3 here is CASSLGTASGGDTGELFF. CDR3 in DNA: TGTGCCAGCAGTTTAGGCACGGCTAGCGGGGGGGACACCGGGGAGCTGTTTTTT.

The gene calls are TRBV10-3 and TRBJ2-3; 14 bases fit TRBD2. V was clipped by 10 bases and J by 2 bases; unmatched bases: 5. The CDR3 is 15 amino acids. The germline V gene has CDR1 ENHRY and CDR2 SYGVKD. CDR3 in DNA: TGTGCCAGTAGACTAGCGGGAGGGAACACAGATACGCAGTATTTT. It codes for CASRLAGGNTDTQYF.

At least ten counts were recorded for this clonotype. The V gene is TRBV6-1, the J gene TRBJ1-1; TRBD1 might be the D (5 bases). Germline CDR1 MNHNS, CDR2 SASEGT. The CDR3 has 14 residues. V dropped 6 bases and J dropped 4 bases, with 15 bases sitting between them. The CDR3, as DNA: TGTGCCAGCAGATTTAATCCAGGGAGCACTGAAGCTTTCTTT. Residues: CASRFNPGSTEAFF.

This clonotype was found a few times. DNA of the CDR3: TGTGCCAGTAGTATGATTAAATACTCTGGGGCCAACGTCCTGACTTTC. Protein product: CASSMIKYSGANVLTF. The rearrangement joins TRBV19 to TRBJ2-6; D remains unclear. The CDR3 covers 16 residues. Germline V gene lookup returns CDR1 LNHDA and CDR2 SQIVND (reference sequence). V was trimmed by 3 bases and J by 0 bases, leaving 9 bases between them.

This clonotype has a handful of counts. The chain is built from TRBV11-2 and TRBJ2-3; D unresolved. Germline assignment: CDR1 SGHAT and CDR2 FQNNGV. The V and J ends lost 0 bases and 2 bases respectively, with 3 bases between them. CDR3 length: 13 amino acids. CDR3 bases: TGTGCCAGCAGCTTAGACAACACAGATACGCAGTATTTT. This encodes CASSLDNTDTQYF.

V usage is TRBV29-1 and J usage is TRBJ2-1, with D possibly being TRBD1 (6 bases). CDR1 is SQVTM and CDR2 is ANQGSEA in the germline V gene. The CDR3 loop spans 15 amino acids. Trimming took 4 bases from V and 2 from J, leaving 15 bases between them. The CDR3 loop reads CSVGGTNNAYNEQFF. The CDR3 coding sequence is TGCAGCGTTGGGGGGACAAACAATGCCTACAATGAGCAGTTCTTC.

The table lists this clonotype with a few counts. The gene calls are TRBV10-2 and TRBJ1-4; possible D gene TRBD1, 5 bases. The V and J ends lost 5 bases and 8 bases respectively, with 12 bases between them. The CDR3 loop spans 13 amino acids. Germline V CDR1 and CDR2: WSHSY, SAAADI. The CDR3 is CASSIGEGEKLFF. CDR3 coding DNA: TGCGCCAGCAGTATAGGGGAGGGCGAAAAACTGTTTTTT.

The chain employs TRBV15 and TRBJ2-3; D might be TRBD1 (6 bases). This CDR3 has 14 residues. Germline CDR1 is LNHNV and CDR2 is YYDKDF (reference sequence). The V end lost 1 base, the J end lost 2 bases, and 7 bases lay between the germline ends. For the CDR3, the DNA is TGTGCCACCAGCAGAGGGGGGCCCACAGATACGCAGTATTTT. Protein: CATSRGGPTDTQYF. The full variable domain, with the rest looked up from reference TRBV15 and TRBJ2-3, is DAMVIQNPRYQVTQFGKPVTLSCSQTLNHNVMYWYQQKSSQAPKLLFHYYDKDFNNEADTPDNFQSRRPNTSFCFLDIRSPGLGDTAMYLCATSRGGPTDTQYFGPGTRLTVL.

Ten or more counts support this clonotype. This chain joins TRBV28 and TRBJ2-3; D perhaps matches TRBD1 (6 bases). The V and J ends lost 0 bases and 2 bases respectively, with 15 bases between them. Germline-derived CDR1 and CDR2 are MDHEN and SYDVKM. The CDR3 totals 17 residues. CDR3 nucleotides: TGTGCCAGCAGTTTATGGAACGTTCAGGGGCTCACAGATACGCAGTATTTT. Translating it yields CASSLWNVQGLTDTQYF.

Many counts were recorded for this clonotype. The CDR3 region has the DNA TGTGCCAGCAGCCAACTTCTAGCGGGCCTCTCCTACAATGAGCAGTTCTTC. It is translated as CASSQLLAGLSYNEQFF. The chain carries TRBV3-1 and TRBJ2-1; TRBD2 matches at 8 bases. This CDR3 contains 17 residues. The junction had 6 bases not matched to a gene; V was cut back by 2 bases and J by 0 bases. Germline V CDR1 and CDR2: LGHDT, YNNKEL (reference sequence).

This clonotype was recorded at least ten times. The rearrangement links TRBV4-1 to TRBJ1-4; TRBD1 is a possible D gene (5 bases). Germline CDR1 MGHRA, CDR2 YSYEKL. Trimming left V 5 bases short and J 5 bases short, with 9 bases between. The CDR3 is 13 residues long. DNA of the CDR3: TGCGCCAGCAGCGGGACGAGGAATGAAAAACTGTTTTTT. Translated: CASSGTRNEKLFF.

This clonotype was detected ten times or more. The chain couples TRBV6-5 to TRBJ2-5, with 7 positions matching TRBD2. The germline CDR1 and CDR2 sequences are MNHEY and SVGAGI. Trimming removed 4 bases from V and 2 bases from J; junction bases left unmatched: 7. The CDR3 runs 15 residues. CDR3 loop: CASSSYSGIQETQYF. The DNA for the CDR3 is TGTGCCAGCAGTTCTTACAGCGGGATTCAAGAGACCCAGTACTTC.

This clonotype was counted between two and nine times. This chain joins TRBV12-3 or TRBV12-4 and TRBJ2-5, with D perhaps assigned TRBD1 or TRBD2 (5 bases each). This CDR3 has 14 amino acids. V lost 6 bases and J lost 4, with 15 bases in between. The chain's CDR3 is CASRPGTAGETQYF. The CDR3 DNA reads TGTGCCAGCAGACCCGGGACGGCTGGAGAGACCCAGTACTTC.

This clonotype was seen more than once but under ten times. This chain connects TRBV11-2 to TRBJ2-3, with 7 bases matching TRBD2. CDR3 size: 16 residues. Trimming at V came to 7 bases and at J to 2 bases, leaving 12 bases not matched to a gene. The germline CDR1 and CDR2 sequences are SGHAT and FQNNGV. The CDR3 region is CASNTGGPYHTDTQYF. The CDR3, as DNA: TGTGCCAGCAACACGGGGGGACCATACCACACAGATACGCAGTATTTT.

This clonotype was counted ten times or more. This chain joins TRBV7-2 and TRBJ2-6; 12 nucleotides agree with TRBD2. The CDR3 loop spans 17 amino acids. The junction had 4 bases not matched to a gene; V was cut back by 5 bases and J by 2 bases. The germline gives CDR1 SGHTA, CDR2 FQGNSA. CDR3 DNA sequence: TGTGCCAGCAGCCCAAGACTAGCGGGAGCTGGGGCCAACGTCCTGACTTTC. Its protein product is CASSPRLAGAGANVLTF.

This clonotype has ten or more counts. The chain employs TRBV19 and TRBJ2-5, with D perhaps TRBD1 (6 bases). There are 16 residues in the CDR3. Germline-derived CDR1 and CDR2 are LNHDA and SQIVND (reference sequence). The V and J ends lost 5 bases and 6 bases respectively, with 22 bases between them. The CDR3 region is CASSLSGTLHGKTQYF. DNA for the CDR3: TGTGCCAGTAGTCTCTCCGGGACACTCCACGGAAAGACCCAGTACTTC.

This clonotype was counted at least ten times. The chain links TRBV4-1 to TRBJ2-1; the D gene is possibly TRBD1 (6 bases). Looked up from germline, CDR1 is MGHRA and CDR2 is YSYEKL. CDR3 length: 14 amino acids. The V and J ends lost 2 bases and 8 bases respectively, with 13 bases between them. CDR3 sequence: CASSQTTGLDEQFF. CDR3 coding DNA: TGCGCCAGCAGCCAAACGACAGGTTTGGATGAGCAGTTCTTC.

This clonotype was recorded at least ten times. V gene TRBV6-1 combines with J gene TRBJ1-5; 7 bases match TRBD1. The germline gives CDR1 MNHNS, CDR2 SASEGT. The V and J ends lost 7 bases and 6 bases, in that order; junction bases with no gene match: 6. The CDR3 runs to 13 residues. CDR3 loop: CASTLTGSQPQHF. DNA for the CDR3: TGTGCCAGCACCTTGACAGGGAGTCAGCCCCAGCATTTT.

This clonotype has a count of ten or more. The chain recombines TRBV4-1 with TRBJ1-2; D unresolved. This CDR3 has 12 residues. The V end lost 0 bases, the J end lost 4 bases, and 3 bases lay between the germline ends. From germline, CDR1 is MGHRA and CDR2 YSYEKL. CDR3 DNA sequence: TGCGCCAGCAGCCAAGATCGCTATGGCTACACCTTC. This codes for CASSQDRYGYTF.

This chain links TRBV28 with TRBJ2-5; 15 nucleotides agree with TRBD2. V dropped 5 bases and J dropped 5; count of bases not matched to a gene: 12. CDR1 and CDR2 (germline): MDHEN, SYDVKM. This CDR3 spans 18 amino acids. In DNA form, the CDR3 reads TGTGCCAGCAGTCTGTGGACTAGCGGGAGGGCCGGTGAGGAGACCCAGTACTTC. Residues: CASSLWTSGRAGEETQYF.

The genes are TRBV2 and TRBJ2-5, with D maybe TRBD1 (6 bases). CDR1 and CDR2 from the germline V gene are SNHLY and FYNNEI. This CDR3 comprises 15 residues. The V gene lost 5 bases and the J gene lost 1 base, with 14 bases spanning the gap. Here the CDR3 DNA reads TGTGCCAGCAGTCTCCTTCGACAGGCCCAAGAGACCCAGTACTTC. This encodes CASSLLRQAQETQYF.